This TCR beta chain was documented in a study of T cell repertoires in cytomegalovirus infection (dated by TCRdb to about 2019). Some background on the complete study: Recently identified HLA-C-restricted CMV epitopes, whose presentation resists viral immunomodulation, were targeted by peptide stimulations together with well-studied HLA-B-restricted epitopes. The HLA type of each donor mattered for the analysis, because public TCR beta signatures pointed to carriage of CMV infection along with the matching HLA type. Summary of the overall study and its limitations: Cumulative frequency of public TCR beta family members discriminated carriers of CMV infection plus the relevant HLA type in this cohort and an independent approximately 400-donor cohort. The ex vivo response was dominated by HLA-C-restricted CMV-specific TCR beta clonotypes, which also provided the single most frequent clonotype in two of eight donors.

The treatment or condition label, as the study defines it: in vitro stimulation with specific CMV peptide epitopes to enrich CMV-specific T cells. The sequencer was an Illumina HiSeq 1500. Clones were called with MiXCR by TCRdb after fastp trimmed the public reads at Q25, and only in-frame beta chains were retained. Each entry is one CDR3 protein sequence, shown with its most common DNA and genes. The table for this sample lists roughly 730,000 distinct CDR3 sequences; around a third of them were counted only once. The ten biggest clones cover 15% to 20% of the sample. With regard to this clonotype: Its target antigen remains unknown. Base qualities are not at hand, and no much larger clone is one base apart.

Sequences MNHEY (CDR1) and SVGAGI (CDR2) are obtained from the germline V gene. V was cut back by 5 bases and J by 1 base, leaving a gap of 11 bases between them. The CDR3, cysteine through phenylalanine, is 14 amino acids long. Just CDR3 DNA is preserved here, 42 bases in frame from base 1. Recombination joined TRBV6-5 with TRBJ2-5; the D gene is perhaps TRBD2, from 5 matching bases. This receptor was obtained from a human donor in good health (CMV status not recorded). Some clones in this sample may be carry-over from other donors' samples. The source material was cultured PBMCs, sampled from culture after CMV antigen stimulation. CDR3 sequence: CASSRLAAQETQYF. The nucleotide sequence reads TGTGCCAGCAGTCGCCTAGCAGCCCAAGAGACCCAGTACTTC.